A single T cell receptor beta chain is shown here with its context. This clonotype occurred many times. Its antigen remains unidentified. Per-base quality was not reported, and no clone a single base away is much larger than it. The TCR beta CDR3 regions were amplified from RNA transcripts. For the first round of RT-PCR on the TCR CDR3, the HTBI primer set was used together with the Qiagen OneStep RT-PCR kit. Libraries were constructed in a second round of multiplex PCR, after which size selection and purification were carried out. Libraries were sequenced paired-end with 100 bp reads on an Illumina HiSeq2000. As for the original processing: SOAPnuke was used to process the raw data, removing reads that contained adapters or uncalled bases, had a mean Phred below 15, or lacked an exact match to the constant primer or identifier. COPE v1.2.5 was used to merge high-quality paired reads, and clonotypes were defined as unique nucleotide sequences. MiTCR v1.1 was used to align clonotypes to the IMGT TRBV, TRBD and TRBJ reference segments. Only V-J combinations with frequency above 0.0001, covering approximately 99% of repertoires, were analysed. A TCS score was defined as the ratio of F50 (clonal expansion) to E x V (chaos), with BLOSUM62-based TCRdist applied between CDR3 peptides within each V-J. Welch's t-statistics and random forest reduced 500 to 550 V-J features to around 14, which were used in a naive Bayes classifier (R e1071). TCRdb cleaned the public reads at Q25 with fastp, built clones with MiXCR and kept in-frame beta chains. Under each unique CDR3 protein, matching rows form one entry showing the most common genes and DNA. TCRdb, rather than the study authors, made the V and J calls. The sample table lists a few hundred thousand distinct CDR3 sequences, less than 20% of them with a count of one. Under 7.5% of the sample goes to the ten largest clones.

A patient counted as having stable Graves' hyperthyroidism if no progression to ophthalmopathy occurred over 18 months of follow-up. Hyperthyroidism patients were newly diagnosed, with disease duration under 2 months, and aged 18 to 65 years. Patients with uncontrolled infections, other autoimmune diseases, pregnancy or lactation were excluded. Diagnoses were based on clinical symptoms, serum thyroxine and TRAb, thyroid ultrasound and orbital computed tomography. PBMCs were isolated from about 10 ml of fresh peripheral blood by Ficoll-Paque density gradient centrifugation. Total RNA was extracted with Trizol reagent, and quality was checked on an Agilent 2100 Bioanalyzer. V is cut by 4 bases and J by 2 bases, and the space between the germline ends is 16 bases. The germline V gene (reference sequence) provides CDR1 GTSNPN and CDR2 SVGIG. The CDR3 contains 15 residues, cysteine and phenylalanine counted. Kept here is only the CDR3 DNA, which spans 45 bases and is read in frame from base 1.

This sample was taken from a study of T cells in Graves' hyperthyroidism and ophthalmopathy (dated by TCRdb to the late 2010s). Regarding the research as a whole: Peripheral blood samples were taken at the time of initial diagnosis, prior to any treatment. To identify TCR V-J signatures that set the groups apart, the researchers used a discovery cohort of 100 patients, made up of fewer than 50 with Graves' ophthalmopathy and 57 with stable Graves' hyperthyroidism. Prospective prediction of ophthalmopathy was tested in an independent validation cohort of approximately 18 hyperthyroidism patients and some 17 patients who later progressed to ophthalmopathy. The 90 to 100 discovery patients were randomly divided into training and test sets at a 7:3 ratio. Thyroid tissue and blood T-cell repertoires from over 5 Graves' hyperthyroidism patients were also compared in the study. After sampling, hyperthyroidism patients received methimazole starting at 30 mg daily, and ophthalmopathy patients received high-dose intravenous methylprednisolone. According to the paper, TCR Vbeta CDR3 sequencing was carried out on about 140 peripheral blood samples, which came from under 50 ophthalmopathy, under 80 hyperthyroidism and some 17 progressor patients. General findings and caveats noted by the study authors: No statistical method was used to fix the sample size in advance, and group allocation was not hidden from the investigators. In validation, the model predicted progression to ophthalmopathy with about 71% sensitivity and approximately 72% specificity, a median of about 6.7 months before onset. Most expanded thyroid clonotypes (frequency above 0.001) were also detected in blood, a finding suggesting that blood repertoires may reflect thyroid immune responses. A 13 V-J signature model separated ophthalmopathy from stable hyperthyroidism, with just over 85% sensitivity and about 81% specificity in cross-validation and 80%/75% in testing.

The sample comprised blood. The TCR sequence derives from a young woman with Graves' hyperthyroidism. The chain is assembled from TRBV30 and TRBJ2-3; a tentative D match to TRBD1 spans 5 bases. The CDR3 protein is CAWNRLGAITDTQYF. The sequenced DNA is TGTGCCTGGAATCGGTTAGGGGCCATCACAGATACGCAGTATTTT.